This T cell receptor (beta chain) came from a study of T cell responses to AZD1222 COVID-19 vaccine. Study context: Analyses pooled second doses at about 4 or about 12 weeks.

Using immunoSEQ multiplex PCR, the repertoire was profiled, and TCRdb retains in-frame clones only, with some absent. The sample carries roughly 98,000 clones, about 92% recorded once. Here the sequenced sample was peripheral blood, taken on day 0 of AZD1222 vaccination. This sequence originates from an adult in good health.

The CDR3 bases are TGTGCCAGCAGCCGGGACTTCTACGAGCAGTACTTC. It specifies CASSRDFYEQYF. The chain combines TRBV3-1 (or the pseudogene TRBV3-2) with TRBJ2-7; possibly TRBD2 for D (6 bases). Germline V CDR1 and CDR2: LGHDT, YNNKEL (reference sequence). V gave up 4 bases and J gave up 3 bases, with 7 bases separating them. This CDR3 comprises 12 residues.